The rows below give T cell receptor beta chains drawn from one sample of a study of spatial heterogeneity in lung cancer. MiXCR was run by TCRdb on the 5' RACE reads, yielding one entry per CDR3 protein. The repertoire holds roughly 8,500 distinct CDR3 sequences, with around 9.9% as singletons. Sequenced here: lung tumor tissue, sampled at surgery. These receptors were obtained from a male donor with early-stage non-small cell lung cancer. Both conserved end residues are part of each CDR3.

V gene: TRBV20-1; CDR3 length: 12; J gene: TRBJ2-7; CDR3 protein: CSARLGAREQYF
V gene: TRBV11-3; CDR3 length: 15; J gene: TRBJ2-3; CDR3 protein: CASSQNSISYHTQYF
V gene: TRBV7-6; CDR3 length: 15; J gene: TRBJ1-5; CDR3 protein: CASSLLGGKDQPQHF
V gene: TRBV7-9; CDR3 length: 14; J gene: TRBJ1-2; CDR3 protein: CASSTQGVTYGYTF
V gene: TRBV5-1; CDR3 length: 12; J gene: TRBJ2-1; CDR3 protein: CASSLSDNEQFF
V gene: TRBV28; CDR3 length: 16; J gene: TRBJ1-1; CDR3 protein: CASSSLGGAKNTEAFF
V gene: TRBV28; CDR3 length: 17; J gene: TRBJ2-6; CDR3 protein: CASSLDVTVSGANVLTF
V gene: TRBV5-1; CDR3 length: 15; J gene: TRBJ2-2; CDR3 protein: CASSPPGGGPGELFF
V gene: TRBV12-5; CDR3 length: 16; J gene: TRBJ1-1; CDR3 protein: CASGLVPGQGSTEAFF
V gene: TRBV5-1; CDR3 length: 12; J gene: TRBJ1-2; CDR3 protein: CASSFAGDGYTF
V gene: TRBV12-3/TRBV12-4; CDR3 length: 12; J gene: TRBJ1-2; CDR3 protein: CASTQTLYGYTF
V gene: TRBV2; CDR3 length: 14; J gene: TRBJ1-3; CDR3 protein: CASSARALGNTIYF
V gene: TRBV6-1; CDR3 length: 13; J gene: TRBJ2-3; CDR3 protein: CANEVGGSGTQYF
V gene: TRBV28; CDR3 length: 15; J gene: TRBJ2-2; CDR3 protein: CASGYSGRQTGELFF
V gene: TRBV20-1; CDR3 length: 15; J gene: TRBJ2-2; CDR3 protein: CSARRASSNTGELFF
V gene: TRBV6-4; CDR3 length: 13; J gene: TRBJ2-3; CDR3 protein: CASSATQGYPQYF
V gene: TRBV25-1; CDR3 length: 14; J gene: TRBJ1-6; CDR3 protein: CASRRERDNSPLHF
V gene: TRBV6-5; CDR3 length: 20; J gene: TRBJ1-6; CDR3 protein: CASSYSKPPGGVTYNSPLHF
V gene: TRBV7-8; CDR3 length: 12; J gene: TRBJ2-1; CDR3 protein: CASSFSGDEQFF
V gene: TRBV7-2; CDR3 length: 13; J gene: TRBJ2-5; CDR3 protein: CASSSDSQETQYF
V gene: TRBV12-3/TRBV12-4; CDR3 length: 14; J gene: TRBJ2-2; CDR3 protein: CASSSDRATGELFF
V gene: TRBV7-8; CDR3 length: 15; J gene: TRBJ2-2; CDR3 protein: CASSLRDRGSGELFF
V gene: TRBV5-4; CDR3 length: 12; J gene: TRBJ1-5; CDR3 protein: CASSSLGQPQHF
V gene: TRBV20-1; CDR3 length: 13; J gene: TRBJ1-1; CDR3 protein: CSAAVTGATEAFF
V gene: TRBV19; CDR3 length: 15; J gene: TRBJ2-7; CDR3 protein: CASSIIAGTSYEQYF
V gene: TRBV12-3/TRBV12-4; CDR3 length: 13; J gene: TRBJ1-1; CDR3 protein: CASSFSTYPEAFF
V gene: TRBV18; CDR3 length: 18; J gene: TRBJ1-6; CDR3 protein: CASSPGIIRSSYNSPLHF
V gene: TRBV29-1; CDR3 length: 19; J gene: TRBJ2-1; CDR3 protein: CSVEGRGVRGLAESNEQFF
V gene: TRBV5-4; CDR3 length: 13; J gene: TRBJ2-5; CDR3 protein: CASSTGQQETQYF
V gene: TRBV5-1; CDR3 length: 14; J gene: TRBJ2-4; CDR3 protein: CASGEGPPENIQYF
V gene: TRBV6-2/TRBV6-3; CDR3 length: 13; J gene: TRBJ2-7; CDR3 protein: CASSRVGSYEQYF
V gene: TRBV5-1; CDR3 length: 15; J gene: TRBJ2-5; CDR3 protein: CASSLAGTAKETQYF
V gene: TRBV7-2; CDR3 length: 14; J gene: TRBJ2-5; CDR3 protein: CASSFHGAGETQYF
V gene: TRBV5-1; CDR3 length: 15; J gene: TRBJ2-3; CDR3 protein: CASSLEGASTDTQYF
V gene: TRBV2; CDR3 length: 11; J gene: TRBJ1-2; CDR3 protein: CASKESYGYTF
V gene: TRBV19; CDR3 length: 13; J gene: TRBJ2-3; CDR3 protein: CASSGRTGDTQYF
V gene: TRBV6-5; CDR3 length: 15; J gene: TRBJ2-7; CDR3 protein: CASSIGQGLFYEQYF